This TCR beta chain was observed in a study of T cells in Graves' hyperthyroidism and ophthalmopathy. Study observations and caveats: In the analysis, a 13 V-J model separated ophthalmopathy from stable hyperthyroidism.

The definition of stable Graves' hyperthyroidism was no ophthalmopathy progression within 18 months. V gave up 3 bases and J gave up 4 bases; unmatched junction bases: 5. The CDR3 contains 15 residues. Germline-derived CDR1 and CDR2 are LNHDA and SQIVND (reference sequence). RNA transcripts gave rise to amplified TCR beta CDR3 regions. Researchers ran a first-round RT-PCR on the TCR CDR3 using the HTBI primer set. TCRdb re-derived calls from the multiplex PCR reads in MiXCR, one entry per CDR3 protein. The sample holds over 500,000 distinct CDR3 sequences, approximately 14% seen once. A note on this clonotype: Its target is unknown.

The sequenced sample was blood. The sequence came from a middle-aged woman with Graves' hyperthyroidism. V usage is TRBV19 and J usage is TRBJ2-2, with 7 positions matching TRBD1. The DNA for the CDR3 is TGTGCCAGTAGTATTGAGGGGGCGAGCACCGGGGAGCTGTTTTTT. It codes for CASSIEGASTGELFF.